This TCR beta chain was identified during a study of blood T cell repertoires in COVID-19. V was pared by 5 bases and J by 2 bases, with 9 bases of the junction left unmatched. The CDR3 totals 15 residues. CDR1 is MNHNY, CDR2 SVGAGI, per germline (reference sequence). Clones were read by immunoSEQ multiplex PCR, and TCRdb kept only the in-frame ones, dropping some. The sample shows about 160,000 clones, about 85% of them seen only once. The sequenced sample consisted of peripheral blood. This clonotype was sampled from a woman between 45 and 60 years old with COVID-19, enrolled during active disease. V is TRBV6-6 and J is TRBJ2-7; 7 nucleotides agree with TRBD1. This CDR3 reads CASSPRQGAAYEQYF. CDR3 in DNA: TGTGCCAGCAGTCCTAGACAGGGCGCAGCCTACGAGCAGTACTTC.